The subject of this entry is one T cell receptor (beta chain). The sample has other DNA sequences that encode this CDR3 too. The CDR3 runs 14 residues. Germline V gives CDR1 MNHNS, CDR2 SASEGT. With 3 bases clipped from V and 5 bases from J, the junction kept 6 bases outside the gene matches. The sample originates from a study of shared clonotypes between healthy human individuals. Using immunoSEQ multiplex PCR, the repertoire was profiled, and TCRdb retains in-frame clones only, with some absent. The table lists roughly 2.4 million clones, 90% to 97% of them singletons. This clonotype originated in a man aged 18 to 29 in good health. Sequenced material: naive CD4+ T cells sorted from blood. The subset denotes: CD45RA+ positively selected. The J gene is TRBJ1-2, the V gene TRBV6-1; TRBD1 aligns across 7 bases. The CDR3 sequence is CASSEATGIYGYTF. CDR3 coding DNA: TGTGCCAGCAGTGAGGCGACAGGGATTTATGGCTACACCTTC.